This T cell receptor (beta chain) was observed in a study of neurological immune-mediated disorders. TCRdb analysed the 5' RACE reads with MiXCR anew, one entry per CDR3 protein. The profile shows over 75,000 distinct CDR3 sequences, over 4.5% of them singletons. Losses at the gene ends were 4 bases for V and 4 bases for J; bases not matched to a gene: 7. The CDR3 consists of 15 residues. Germline CDR1 reads MNHEY; CDR2 reads SVGAGI. This clonotype has a count of ten or more. The time point: longitudinal time-point 2. The V gene is TRBV6-5, the J gene TRBJ1-2; TRBD1 aligns across 9 bases. The origin of this receptor is a woman aged 60 to 75 with multiple sclerosis. The sample was PBMCs. Written as DNA, the CDR3 is TGTGCCAGCAGTTCCATGACAGGGGGACCCTATGGCTACACCTTC. Residues: CASSSMTGGPYGYTF.